Listed below are T cell receptor beta chains from one sample, sequenced in a study of molecular identifiers for immune sequencing clone quantification. MiXCR, applied by TCRdb to the PCR reads, yields one record per CDR3 protein. The sample gives about 640,000 distinct CDR3 sequences, just under 20% of which show up once; roughly 0.9% is in the top ten. The sample consisted of naive CD8+ T cells from blood, with Jurkat cell RNA spiked in. These receptors were taken from a human donor in good health. Some libraries in this study had Jurkat cell RNA spiked in. Both conserved end residues are trimmed from each CDR3.

J gene: TRBJ2-7; V gene: TRBV7-9; CDR3 protein: ASSLGRPGTEQY
J gene: TRBJ1-1; V gene: TRBV11-2; CDR3 protein: ASSLDWLHFEAF
J gene: TRBJ2-1; V gene: TRBV6-6; CDR3 protein: ASSYSITGGGNEQF
J gene: TRBJ2-1; V gene: TRBV12-3/TRBV12-4; CDR3 protein: ASSQPGLAETSSYNEQF
J gene: TRBJ2-4; V gene: TRBV7-9; CDR3 protein: ASSLGGLHKNIQY
J gene: TRBJ2-1; V gene: TRBV7-9; CDR3 protein: ASTGAGRSNEQF
J gene: TRBJ1-1; V gene: TRBV30; CDR3 protein: AWSPKTGVPEAF
J gene: TRBJ2-7; V gene: TRBV5-1; CDR3 protein: ASTSGTQLSYEQY
J gene: TRBJ1-1; V gene: TRBV9; CDR3 protein: ASSAEDSMNTEAF
J gene: TRBJ2-6; V gene: TRBV19; CDR3 protein: ASREGSGANVLT
J gene: TRBJ2-7; V gene: TRBV6-5; CDR3 protein: ASSYYGTPGGEQY
J gene: TRBJ2-7; V gene: TRBV4-3; CDR3 protein: ASSQDLTYEQY
J gene: TRBJ2-4; V gene: TRBV7-9; CDR3 protein: ASSYGGAKNIQY
J gene: TRBJ2-7; V gene: TRBV11-2; CDR3 protein: ASSPDSSYKQY
J gene: TRBJ2-1; V gene: TRBV11-2; CDR3 protein: ASSLLAGAGNELF
J gene: TRBJ2-6; V gene: TRBV14; CDR3 protein: ASSYSWGQTTGANVLT
J gene: TRBJ2-7; V gene: TRBV28; CDR3 protein: ASSSRGIDEQY
J gene: TRBJ2-7; V gene: TRBV7-9; CDR3 protein: ASSFIQGVLGEQY
J gene: TRBJ1-1; V gene: TRBV13; CDR3 protein: ASSLQMGQVVGAF
J gene: TRBJ2-7; V gene: TRBV5-1; CDR3 protein: ASSPEWGQGNYEQY
J gene: TRBJ2-3; V gene: TRBV6-1; CDR3 protein: ASTSGSRGSGADTQY
J gene: TRBJ2-7; V gene: TRBV2; CDR3 protein: ASKGGHEQY
J gene: TRBJ2-1; V gene: TRBV29-1; CDR3 protein: SVGRTYNEQF
J gene: TRBJ2-7; V gene: TRBV9; CDR3 protein: ASSPRNSYEQY
J gene: TRBJ1-1; V gene: TRBV6-2/TRBV6-3; CDR3 protein: ASKKAMVEDTEAF
J gene: TRBJ2-7; V gene: TRBV7-8; CDR3 protein: ASSLQDFFYEQY
J gene: TRBJ2-7; V gene: TRBV9; CDR3 protein: ASSPFPEVYEQY
J gene: TRBJ2-5; V gene: TRBV30; CDR3 protein: AWSVEGGLEVTQY
J gene: TRBJ2-7; V gene: TRBV9; CDR3 protein: ASSVGRSSYEQY
J gene: TRBJ2-7; V gene: TRBV29-1; CDR3 protein: SVEDRQASSYEQY
J gene: TRBJ2-2; V gene: TRBV5-6; CDR3 protein: ASSHGQGTGELF
J gene: TRBJ2-6; V gene: TRBV24-1; CDR3 protein: ATSPSPSGANVLT
J gene: TRBJ2-5; V gene: TRBV5-4; CDR3 protein: ASSLPLRGPGQETQY
J gene: TRBJ1-5; V gene: TRBV27; CDR3 protein: ASSLSRGGNQPQH
J gene: TRBJ2-3; V gene: TRBV6-5; CDR3 protein: ASSYSFVGRPDTQY
J gene: TRBJ2-3; V gene: TRBV7-8; CDR3 protein: ASGLAVAGGPAVDTQY
J gene: TRBJ2-7; V gene: TRBV27; CDR3 protein: ASSKGSLGEQY
J gene: TRBJ1-1; V gene: TRBV27; CDR3 protein: ASKRGMNTEAF
J gene: TRBJ2-6; V gene: TRBV7-9; CDR3 protein: ASSPQDRGPGANVLT
J gene: TRBJ2-2; V gene: TRBV2; CDR3 protein: ASSDPSGRAGELF
J gene: TRBJ1-3; V gene: TRBV19; CDR3 protein: ASSPGPAGNTIY
J gene: TRBJ2-3; V gene: TRBV20-1; CDR3 protein: SAHKQGERADTQY
J gene: TRBJ2-3; V gene: TRBV27; CDR3 protein: AGSLGPAEYTDTQY
J gene: TRBJ2-1; V gene: TRBV12-3/TRBV12-4; CDR3 protein: ASSFYSGTNGEQF
J gene: TRBJ2-7; V gene: TRBV5-1; CDR3 protein: ASGREGLLY
J gene: TRBJ1-1; V gene: TRBV6-5; CDR3 protein: ASNLGAYTEAF
J gene: TRBJ2-1; V gene: TRBV6-5; CDR3 protein: ASRTLAGGSKSYNEQF
J gene: TRBJ2-7; V gene: TRBV18; CDR3 protein: ASSPNSGSIYEQY
J gene: TRBJ1-5; V gene: TRBV10-3; CDR3 protein: AISDQTGGNQPQH
J gene: TRBJ2-3; V gene: TRBV10-1; CDR3 protein: ASSESVGFPPDTQY
J gene: TRBJ1-2; V gene: TRBV20-1; CDR3 protein: SAFFVSSGYT
J gene: TRBJ2-3; V gene: TRBV7-3; CDR3 protein: ASSFDLGKLAGTQY
J gene: TRBJ2-7; V gene: TRBV19; CDR3 protein: TSSISGLNNEQY
J gene: TRBJ2-5; V gene: TRBV7-9; CDR3 protein: ASSSPPRNLAGAETQY
J gene: TRBJ2-5; V gene: TRBV4-3; CDR3 protein: ASSQDSRGQTQY
J gene: TRBJ1-6; V gene: TRBV28; CDR3 protein: ASRPDSSYNSPLH
J gene: TRBJ2-1; V gene: TRBV7-2; CDR3 protein: ASSSPGQYNEQF
J gene: TRBJ2-5; V gene: TRBV4-3; CDR3 protein: ASSQGSGAETQY
J gene: TRBJ1-1; V gene: TRBV7-9; CDR3 protein: AGSSQRGNTEAF